One sample yielded the 18 T cell receptor beta chains listed below, sequenced in a study of tumor-infiltrating T cells and Merkel cell polyomavirus. Overall study context: The study examined CD8+ T cells specific for the Merkel cell polyomavirus KLL epitope.

Every patient's tumor was robustly positive for Merkel cell polyomavirus Large T antigen on immunohistochemistry. Assay: immunoSEQ multiplex PCR; the TCRdb copy retains only in-frame clones and omits some. The sample includes 20,000 to 30,000 clones, around nine tenths seen only once; the top ten take less than 3%. The sample comprised lymph node tissue. Receptors originate from a man aged 45-65 years with Merkel cell carcinoma.

This clone was picked up one time. The chain combines TRBV5-1 with TRBJ2-3, with D unclear. Germline V CDR1 and CDR2: SGHRS, YFSETQ. The CDR3 totals 13 residues. V was pared by 2 bases and J by 1 base, with 5 bases between. This CDR3 is CASSFEGTDTQYF. CDR3 bases: TGCGCCAGCAGCTTTGAGGGCACAGATACGCAGTATTTT.

The rearrangement links TRBV7-2 to TRBJ1-4; D unresolved. V dropped 4 bases and J dropped 5 bases, with 11 bases sitting between them. This CDR3 spans 14 amino acids. The germline V gene encodes CDR1 SGHTA and CDR2 FQGNSA. This chain's CDR3 is CASSSFNENEKLFF. CDR3 nucleotide sequence: TGTGCCAGCAGCTCTTTTAACGAGAATGAAAAACTGTTTTTT.

This clone was detected a few times. The chain uses TRBV13 and TRBJ2-7; D gene ambiguous. CDR3 length: 14 residues. Trimming removed 1 base at V and 2 bases at J, with 9 bases between. The germline gives CDR1 PRHDT, CDR2 FYEKMQ (reference sequence). In DNA form, the CDR3 reads TGTGCCAGCAGCTTAGAACTTAAACCCTACGAGCAGTACTTC. The encoded protein is CASSLELKPYEQYF.

With respect to this clone: Other DNA sequences in the same sample also yield this CDR3. CDR3 region: CASSELGQGNTEAFF. For the CDR3, the DNA is TGTGCCAGCAGTGAATTGGGGCAGGGGAACACTGAAGCTTTCTTT. The chain recombines TRBV6-1 with TRBJ1-1, with D possibly TRBD1 on 5 matching bases. The CDR3 totals 15 residues. V shed 2 bases and J shed 1 base, with 11 bases lying between them. In germline, CDR1 is MNHNS, CDR2 SASEGT.

V and J are TRBV10-3 and TRBJ2-1; 15 bases match TRBD2. The junction had 8 bases not matched to a gene; V was cut back by 1 base and J by 7 bases. The V gene's germline CDR1 is ENHRY and CDR2 SYGVKD. The CDR3 sequence is 18 residues long. CDR3 sequence: CAISEYRTSGGARNEQFF. Here the CDR3 DNA reads TGTGCCATCAGTGAGTACCGGACTAGCGGGGGGGCAAGAAATGAGCAGTTCTTC.

The chain employs TRBV7-2 and TRBJ2-1; 8 bases agree with TRBD2. Unmatched junction bases numbered 10, after V lost 4 bases and J lost 5 bases. Germline-derived CDR1 and CDR2 are SGHTA and FQGNSA. The CDR3 loop spans 16 amino acids. DNA of the CDR3: TGTGCCAGCAGCTCATCCCCCGGGGGGGGGAACAATGAGCAGTTCTTC. Amino acid sequence: CASSSSPGGGNNEQFF.

V usage is TRBV28 and J usage is TRBJ1-1; 8 nucleotides agree with TRBD1. CDR3 size: 16 residues. Germline CDR1 reads MDHEN; CDR2 reads SYDVKM. V lost 7 bases and J lost 1; bases outside the gene matches: 11. The CDR3 loop is CASIGVSTGENTEAFF. The CDR3 coding sequence is TGTGCCAGCATCGGAGTCTCGACAGGGGAGAACACTGAAGCTTTCTTT.

In its sample, this clone was seen once. The chain combines TRBV18 with TRBJ2-7, with 10 bases matching TRBD2. The CDR3 has 16 amino acids. Germline CDR1 KGHSH, CDR2 LQKENI. The V gene end was trimmed by 1 base and the J gene end by 7 bases; junction bases not matched to a gene: 10. CDR3 coding DNA: TGTGCCAGCTCACCACAACGGACTAGCGGAGGGAGTGAGCAGTACTTC. Amino acid sequence: CASSPQRTSGGSEQYF.

The chain has TRBV9 and TRBJ2-1, with 12 bases lining up with TRBD2. CDR3 length: 15 residues. V shed 1 base and J 7 bases; nucleotides not matched to a gene: 3. CDR1 is SGDLS and CDR2 is YYNGEE in the germline V gene. The CDR3 DNA reads TGTGCCAGCAGCGTATCTAGCGGGAGGGCGAATGAGCAGTTCTTC. The encoded protein is CASSVSSGRANEQFF.

V and J are TRBV11-3 and TRBJ2-7, with D maybe TRBD1 (6 bases). Germline CDR1 is SGHNT and CDR2 is YENEEA. The CDR3 runs to 13 residues. The germline V and J ends were trimmed by 5 bases and 7 bases, with 15 bases remaining between them. CDR3 amino acids: CASSPGQPTEQYF. Written as DNA, the CDR3 is TGTGCCAGCAGCCCTGGACAGCCTACGGAGCAGTACTTC. Filled out from reference TRBV11-3 and TRBJ2-7, the complete variable domain reads EAGVVQSPRYKIIEKKQPVAFWCNPISGHNTLYWYLQNLGQGPELLIRYENEEAVDDSQLPKDRFSAERLKGVDSTLKIQPAELGDSAVYLCASSPGQPTEQYFGPGTRLTVT.

The genes are TRBV2 and TRBJ2-5; D uncertain. The CDR3 spans 11 residues. Deletions cut 8 bases from V and 1 base from J, with 5 bases between. The germline CDR1 and CDR2 sequences are SNHLY and FYNNEI. The CDR3: CASSGQETQYF. CDR3 sequence (DNA): TGTGCCAGCTCGGGCCAAGAGACCCAGTACTTC. The complete variable domain, with remaining parts taken from reference TRBV2 and TRBJ2-5, reads EPEVTQTPSHQVTQMGQEVILRCVPISNHLYFYWYRQILGQKVEFLVSFYNNEISEKSEIFDDQFSVERPDGSNFTLKIRSTKLEDSAMYFCASSGQETQYFGPGTRLLVL.

In DNA form, the CDR3 reads TGTGCCTGGAGTCAGGGTAACGATCAGCCCCAGCATTTT. Translation gives CAWSQGNDQPQHF. The V gene is TRBV30, the J gene TRBJ1-5; maybe TRBD1 (5 bases). Per the germline V gene, CDR1 is GTSNPN and CDR2 is SVGIG (reference sequence). V shed 2 bases and J shed 5 bases, with 10 bases lying between them. The length of the CDR3 is 13 residues.

V gene TRBV2 combines with J gene TRBJ2-2; TRBD2 is a possible D gene (6 bases). Germline V lookup: CDR1 SNHLY, CDR2 FYNNEI. V lost 8 bases to trimming and J lost 3 bases, with 16 bases between them. This CDR3 is 15 amino acids long. The CDR3 is CASVGDFGDTGELFF. In DNA form, the CDR3 reads TGTGCCAGCGTCGGGGACTTCGGGGACACCGGGGAGCTGTTTTTT.

The chain recombines TRBV5-1 with TRBJ2-7; possibly TRBD1 for D (5 bases). CDR1 and CDR2 (germline): SGHRS, YFSETQ. V was clipped by 5 bases and J by 3 bases, with 9 bases between them. This CDR3 comprises 12 residues. CDR3 in amino acids: CASSPQGYEQYF. CDR3 DNA: TGCGCCAGCAGTCCGCAGGGCTACGAGCAGTACTTC.

V usage is TRBV7-9 and J usage is TRBJ1-5, with TRBD1 identical over 7 bases. CDR1 is SEHNR, CDR2 FQNEAQ, per germline (reference sequence). After removal of 4 bases from V and 7 bases from J, the junction contained 7 bases not matched to a gene. The CDR3 runs to 14 residues. The CDR3 nucleotides are TGTGCCAGCAGCTCGGACAGGTCAAACCAGCCCCAGCATTTT. Encoded protein: CASSSDRSNQPQHF.

The chain uses TRBV11-3 and TRBJ2-1; 15 nucleotides agree with TRBD2. This CDR3 has 15 residues. Trimming at V came to 3 bases and at J to 10 bases, leaving 4 bases not matched to a gene. Germline CDR1 reads SGHNT; CDR2 reads YENEEA. CDR3 bases: TGTGCCAGCAGCTTCGGACTAGCGGGAGGGCAGGAGCAGTTCTTC. Translating gives CASSFGLAGGQEQFF. Full variable domain (missing parts from reference TRBV11-3 and TRBJ2-1): EAGVVQSPRYKIIEKKQPVAFWCNPISGHNTLYWYLQNLGQGPELLIRYENEEAVDDSQLPKDRFSAERLKGVDSTLKIQPAELGDSAVYLCASSFGLAGGQEQFFGPGTRLTVL.

This clone was recorded once. The chain links TRBV28 to TRBJ2-7; 10 nucleotides agree with TRBD1. V was clipped by 6 bases and J by 2 bases; unmatched bases: 16. From germline, CDR1 is MDHEN and CDR2 SYDVKM. The CDR3 loop spans 18 amino acids. The CDR3 DNA reads TGTGCCAGCAGCGCCCTCACGCCGGGACAGGGGCCTCCCTACGAGCAGTACTTC. It yields the protein CASSALTPGQGPPYEQYF.

In DNA form, the CDR3 reads TGTGCCAGCAGCCTAGGAGGGGAAGCTTTCTTT. Amino acids: CASSLGGEAFF. V is TRBV11-3 and J is TRBJ1-1; unclear D gene. CDR3 length: 11 amino acids. The V and J ends lost 5 bases and 8 bases respectively, with 9 bases between them. CDR1 and CDR2 (germline): SGHNT, YENEEA. Full variable domain (rest looked up from reference TRBV11-3 and TRBJ1-1): EAGVVQSPRYKIIEKKQPVAFWCNPISGHNTLYWYLQNLGQGPELLIRYENEEAVDDSQLPKDRFSAERLKGVDSTLKIQPAELGDSAVYLCASSLGGEAFFGQGTRLTVV.